Presented here are 25 T cell receptor beta chains from one specimen sequenced in a study of blood T cells in healthy people across ages. Together with a sample-barcoded 5' primer, a J-beta primer mix was included in a second PCR lasting about 6 to 11 cycles. TCRdb redid the calling of the 5' RACE reads with MiXCR, one entry per CDR3 protein. This sample has roughly 900,000 distinct CDR3 sequences, with roughly 50% found just once. Sequenced sample: blood. The source of these receptors is a man aged 25-45 years in good health.

As to this clonotype: One end of the junction is discordant with germline, which a read error may explain. The chain is built from TRBV24-1 and TRBJ2-5; 9 bases are shared with TRBD1. The CDR3 loop spans 15 amino acids. In germline, CDR1 is KGHDR, CDR2 SFDVKD. CDR3 sequence reads: CTTSDWTGDQETQYF. The CDR3 bases are TGTACCACCAGTGATTGGACAGGGGACCAAGAGACCCAGTACTTC.

The genes are TRBV6-2 or TRBV6-3 and TRBJ2-6; D remains ambiguous. The CDR3 has 15 amino acids. Trimming left V 7 bases short and J 1 base short, with 11 bases between. From germline, CDR1 is MNHEY and CDR2 SVGEGT. The CDR3 here is CASTRTGSGANVLTF. The CDR3 DNA reads TGTGCCAGCACCAGAACTGGATCTGGGGCCAACGTCCTGACTTTC.

This sequence joins TRBV11-1 and TRBJ1-5; 10 nucleotides agree with TRBD1. Germline assignment: CDR1 SGHAT and CDR2 FQDESV (reference sequence). The CDR3 is made up of 15 amino acids. V lost 5 bases and J lost 5; bases outside the gene matches: 6. CDR3 loop: CASSTLDRGYQPQHF. In DNA form, the CDR3 reads TGTGCCAGCAGCACCCTGGACAGGGGGTATCAGCCCCAGCATTTT. The variable domain in full, with the rest retrieved from reference TRBV11-1 and TRBJ1-5, is EAEVAQSPRYKITEKSQAVAFWCDPISGHATLYWYRQILGQGPELLVQFQDESVVDDSQLPKDRFSAERLKGVDSTLKIQPAELGDSAMYLCASSTLDRGYQPQHFGDGTRLSIL.

The CDR3, as DNA: TGTGCCAGCAGCCTGGGGACGACAGCCAAAAACATTCAGTACTTC. It is translated as CASSLGTTAKNIQYF. This chain joins TRBV28 and TRBJ2-4; either TRBD1 or TRBD2 may supply D (5 bases each). CDR1 is MDHEN, CDR2 SYDVKM, per germline. The CDR3 has 15 amino acids. Trimming stripped 6 bases from V and 0 bases from J, with 12 bases between. The whole variable domain, filled in from reference TRBV28 and TRBJ2-4, reads DVKVTQSSRYLVKRTGEKVFLECVQDMDHENMFWYRQDPGLGLRLIYFSYDVKMKEKGDIPEGYSVSREKKERFSLILESASTNQTSMYLCASSLGTTAKNIQYFGAGTRLSVL.

This chain joins TRBV28 and TRBJ2-1; D is uncertain. The germline V gene has CDR1 MDHEN and CDR2 SYDVKM. Trimming shortened V by 7 bases and J by 3 bases, and 4 bases separated the two germline ends. The CDR3 sequence is 11 residues long. Written as DNA, the CDR3 is TGTGCCAGCAACGACTACAATGAGCAGTTCTTC. Translation: CASNDYNEQFF.

A word on this clonotype: This may be a read error: a much more frequent sequence differs by one nucleotide. The rearrangement joins TRBV12-3 or TRBV12-4 to TRBJ1-6, with a possible D match to TRBD1 (6 bases). This CDR3 has 14 residues. The chain's CDR3 is CATRRDNNNLPLHF. DNA for the CDR3: TGTGCCACCCGCCGGGACAACAATAATTTACCCCTCCACTTT.

The CDR3 region is CSARDALAYEQYF. CDR3 nucleotides: TGCAGTGCTAGAGATGCACTAGCTTACGAGCAGTACTTC. This chain links TRBV20-1 with TRBJ2-7; tentatively, D is TRBD2 (6 bases). Trimming shortened V by 0 bases and J by 4 bases, and 10 bases separated the two germline ends. The CDR3 covers 13 residues. Looked up from germline, CDR1 is DFQATT and CDR2 is SNEGSKA (reference sequence).

The gene calls are TRBV24-1 and TRBJ2-1, with D perhaps matching TRBD1 or TRBD2 (5 bases each). Looked up from germline, CDR1 is KGHDR and CDR2 is SFDVKD. There are 12 residues in the CDR3. V lost 7 bases and J 6 bases, leaving 9 bases between the germline ends. The CDR3 DNA reads TGTGCCACCAGCGGGACGGGCAATGAGCAGTTCTTC. Residues: CATSGTGNEQFF.

This clonotype was counted at least ten times. The J gene is TRBJ1-5, the V gene TRBV4-1; 7 bases are shared with TRBD1. This CDR3 contains 16 residues. Germline CDR1 MGHRA, CDR2 YSYEKL. V lost 3 bases to trimming and J lost 0 bases; unmatched junction nucleotides: 5. The CDR3 spells CASSQAWTGSNQPQHF. Written as DNA, the CDR3 is TGCGCCAGCAGCCAGGCCTGGACAGGTAGCAATCAGCCCCAGCATTTT.

The chain carries TRBV10-3 and TRBJ1-1; TRBD1 is a possible D gene (6 bases). Germline V gene lookup returns CDR1 ENHRY and CDR2 SYGVKD. V lost 4 bases, J lost 1 base, and 13 bases lay in between. This CDR3 spans 15 amino acids. This CDR3 is CAISGPAQGNTEAFF. The CDR3 bases are TGTGCCATCAGTGGCCCCGCACAGGGGAACACTGAAGCTTTCTTT.

This chain joins TRBV20-1 and TRBJ1-4; maybe TRBD1 (5 bases). Trimming pared 2 bases from V and 0 bases from J, leaving 13 bases between. This CDR3 region has 16 residues. Germline-derived CDR1 and CDR2 are DFQATT and SNEGSKA (reference sequence). The CDR3 region has the DNA TGCAGTGCTAGACCCGTTCAGGGTGCAACTAATGAAAAACTGTTTTTT. This translates into CSARPVQGATNEKLFF.

This clonotype has more than one count but fewer than ten. The V call is TRBV4-1, the J call TRBJ2-1; the D gene could be TRBD1 or TRBD2 (5 bases each). The V gene's germline CDR1 is MGHRA and CDR2 YSYEKL. V lost 4 bases, J lost 4 bases, and 14 bases lay in between. The length of the CDR3 is 15 residues. The CDR3 DNA is TGCGCCAGCAGCCCCGCGTGGGGCGGGTACAATGAGCAGTTCTTC. Residues: CASSPAWGGYNEQFF.

The CDR3, as DNA: TGCAGTGCTAGGCTAGCAGGGTTCGATGAGCAGTTCTTC. Its protein product is CSARLAGFDEQFF. The chain recombines TRBV20-1 with TRBJ2-1; D is possibly TRBD1 or TRBD2 (5 bases each). The CDR3 runs to 13 residues. Germline CDR1 is DFQATT and CDR2 is SNEGSKA (reference sequence). V was cut by 3 bases and J by 8 bases, with 14 bases left in between.

The chain couples TRBV4-3 to TRBJ2-1; 7 positions match TRBD1. Looked up from germline, CDR1 is LGHNA and CDR2 is YSLEER. The CDR3 totals 12 residues. With 8 bases clipped from V and 15 bases from J, the junction kept 13 bases outside the gene matches. This CDR3 is CASSNRQGLLFF. CDR3 coding DNA: TGCGCCAGCTCCAACCGACAGGGCCTATTGTTCTTC.

The chain joins TRBV20-1 to TRBJ1-2, with 7 bases matching TRBD1. The junction had 7 bases not matched to a gene; V was cut back by 3 bases and J by 0 bases. The length of the CDR3 is 15 residues. Germline-derived CDR1 and CDR2 are DFQATT and SNEGSKA (reference sequence). CDR3 region: CSASTGDLANYGYTF. DNA for the CDR3: TGCAGTGCTAGTACAGGGGATTTAGCTAACTATGGCTACACCTTC.

CDR3 region: CAWSVGDRAKDTQYF. The CDR3 nucleotides read TGTGCCTGGAGTGTTGGGGACAGGGCAAAAGATACGCAGTATTTT. V and J are TRBV30 and TRBJ2-3; 9 bases are a match to TRBD1. J lost 5 bases, V lost 0 bases, and 6 bases had no gene match. The CDR3 has 15 residues. Germline CDR1 and CDR2: GTSNPN and SVGIG (reference sequence). The full variable domain, with the rest looked up from reference TRBV30 and TRBJ2-3, is SQTIHQWPATLVQPVGSPLSLECTVEGTSNPNLYWYRQAAGRGLQLLFYSVGIGQISSEVPQNLSASRPQDRQFILSSKKLLLSDSGFYLCAWSVGDRAKDTQYFGPGTRLTVL.

The rearrangement joins TRBV20-1 to TRBJ2-5; D remains unclear. V dropped 2 bases and J dropped 4 bases, with 8 bases sitting between them. In germline, CDR1 is DFQATT, CDR2 SNEGSKA (reference sequence). The CDR3 is 12 amino acids. The CDR3, as DNA: TGCAGTGCTAGAACCGAGGCAGAGACCCAGTACTTC. Protein product: CSARTEAETQYF.

A few counts support this clonotype. This rearrangement joins TRBV29-1 to TRBJ2-3, with TRBD2 matching over 9 bases. Germline V gene sequence: CDR1 SQVTM, CDR2 ANQGSEA. The ends lost 5 bases at V and 5 bases at J; junction bases unmatched: 8. The CDR3 is made up of 14 amino acids. The CDR3 protein is CSVSPAGGGDTQYF. The CDR3, as DNA: TGCAGCGTTTCCCCCGCGGGGGGGGGAGATACGCAGTATTTT.

This clonotype was detected a few times. One junction end does not reproduce the germline sequence, and a read error may be involved. The V gene is TRBV4-3, the J gene TRBJ2-3, with 10 bases lining up with TRBD2. The CDR3 contains 17 residues. Germline V lookup: CDR1 LGHNA, CDR2 YSLEER. CDR3 sequence: CASSQVPSGGTTDTRYF. The CDR3 DNA reads TGCGCCAGCAGCCAAGTCCCTAGCGGGGGTACGACAGATACGCGGTATTTT.

This clonotype was counted between two and nine times. The V gene is TRBV28, the J gene TRBJ1-6, with a possible D match to TRBD1 (6 bases). The CDR3 totals 15 residues. The V and J ends lost 0 bases and 9 bases respectively, with 12 bases between them. Germline V gene data show CDR1 as MDHEN and CDR2 as SYDVKM. This chain's CDR3 is CASSLWTPGASPLHF. DNA for the CDR3: TGTGCCAGCAGTTTATGGACCCCGGGGGCTTCACCCCTCCACTTT.

The gene calls are TRBV6-4 and TRBJ1-4; D may be TRBD1 (5 bases). CDR1 MRHNA and CDR2 SNTAGT come from the germline V gene. The V gene lost 0 bases and the J gene lost 8 bases, with 13 bases spanning the gap. CDR3 length: 15 amino acids. The CDR3 sequence is CASSDSNWGLEKLFF. CDR3 nucleotide sequence: TGTGCCAGCAGTGACTCGAATTGGGGGTTGGAAAAACTGTTTTTT.

This clonotype has just a few counts. The CDR3 loop reads CASSKARCQAPYYNEQFF. The CDR3 nucleotides are TGTGCCAGCAGCAAAGCTCGGTGCCAGGCGCCCTACTACAATGAGCAGTTCTTC. V and J are TRBV21-1 and TRBJ2-1; the table's D call of TRBD1 was not tested on the DNA. TRBV21-1 is given as a pseudogene. The CDR3 runs 18 residues.

This chain joins TRBV19 and TRBJ2-7; 7 nucleotides match TRBD1. Germline CDR1 and CDR2: LNHDA and SQIVND (reference sequence). V gave up 4 bases and J gave up 6 bases; unmatched junction bases: 9. The CDR3 is 14 residues long. CDR3: CASSKGTELSEQYF. The CDR3 DNA reads as TGTGCCAGTAGTAAGGGGACAGAATTGTCCGAGCAGTACTTC. The whole variable domain, filled in from reference TRBV19 and TRBJ2-7, reads DGGITQSPKYLFRKEGQNVTLSCEQNLNHDAMYWYRQDPGQGLRLIYYSQIVNDFQKGDIAEGYSVSREKKESFPLTVTSAQKNPTAFYLCASSKGTELSEQYFGPGTRLTVT.

V is TRBV3-1 and J is TRBJ2-5; 11 nucleotides align to TRBD2. V lost 1 base to trimming and J lost 11 bases; unmatched junction nucleotides: 15. CDR3 length equals 17 residues. Germline CDR1 LGHDT, CDR2 YNNKEL (reference sequence). The CDR3 is CASSQVSGRAGSNEQYF. CDR3 nucleotide sequence: TGTGCCAGCAGCCAAGTTAGCGGGAGGGCCGGTTCCAATGAGCAGTACTTC.

The V call is TRBV6-2 or TRBV6-3, the J call TRBJ1-1; weak D call: TRBD1 (5 bases). Deletions cut 2 bases from V and 4 bases from J, with 29 bases between. The CDR3 has 20 residues. Germline CDR1 MNHEY, CDR2 SVGEGT. CDR3 amino acids: CASSYKPGRGTKPGGTEAFF. The CDR3 nucleotides read TGTGCCAGCAGTTACAAACCGGGGAGAGGGACGAAACCGGGGGGCACTGAAGCTTTCTTT.